Only a few counts were recorded for the clone carrying this TCR beta chain. Its antigen is unknown. This sample is drawn from a study of human T cells and chemical hapten exposure. Study-level information: A roughly 2 cm by roughly 2 cm inner upper arm patch received 2% DPC for sensitization. Diphenylcyclopropenone was administered weekly to the scalp of patients throughout the roughly 23-week study.

TCRdb itself ran the RACE reads through MiXCR, one entry per CDR3 protein. This repertoire shows about 50,000 distinct CDR3 sequences, 9.5% to 10% found once; its top ten account for less than 2%. Time point of the sample: patch test 2, 6 weeks after DPC sensitization. Treatment reported: therapeutic diphenylcyclopropenone sensitization with weekly scalp DPC. Findings of the study overall: With regard to DPC sensitization, TCRs above 1 in 1000 frequency did not change.

This CDR3 has 17 amino acids. Germline V CDR1 and CDR2: MDHEN, SYDVKM. Trimming cost V 4 bases and J 3 bases, with 22 bases left between them. The TCR originated in a woman between 45 and 65 years old with alopecia areata. Some clones in this sample may be carry-over from other donors' samples. The chain couples TRBV28 to TRBJ2-7; maybe TRBD2 (5 bases). The sequenced sample was whole blood, obtained in connection with sensitization to the hapten diphenylcyclopropenone (DPC). Here the CDR3 reads CASSSRVGGLVLYEQYF. The CDR3, as DNA: TGTGCCAGCAGTTCCCGTGTCGGCGGGCTGGTACTCTACGAGCAGTACTTC.